This T cell receptor beta chain derives from a study of response to subunit inactivated influenza vaccine. The CDR3 has 11 amino acids, counting both end residues. The germline V gene encodes CDR1 SGHRS and CDR2 YFSETQ. TCRdb independently ran MiXCR on the RT-PCR reads; one entry per CDR3 protein. Altogether approximately 680,000 distinct CDR3 sequences are present, approximately 14% being singletons, with the ten largest covering 9.5% to 13%. Only a few counts were recorded for this clonotype. No conserved phenylalanine or tryptophan ends this CDR3, so it is likely a read error. It is unclear where the CDR3 begins or ends on the DNA, so no DNA is shown, and the CDR3 is as TCRdb lists it.

The V and J genes are TRBV5-1 and TRBJ1-1; the table's D call, TRBD1, has no DNA check behind it. The source material was PBMCs from blood, sampled roughly 12 days after vaccination. The TCR sequence derives from a middle-aged man who received an inactivated influenza vaccine. The CDR3 sequence: CASSGTGGKGV.